The rows below give T cell receptor beta chains drawn from one sample of a study of cytomegalovirus exposure and HLA in healthy donors. Profiled with immunoSEQ multiplex PCR; TCRdb holds only in-frame clones, not every one. This repertoire shows 130,000 or so clones, about 75% found once; its top ten account for more than 2.5%. Specimen: PBMCs. These TCRs come from a man aged 35-49 years in good health and CMV-seronegative. Each CDR3 is given with its conserved first and last residue. Fields, in order: V gene, J gene, CDR3 protein.

V gene: TRBV19; J gene: TRBJ2-2; CDR3 protein: CASNINTGELFF
V gene: TRBV27; J gene: TRBJ2-7; CDR3 protein: CASSPRVSYEQYF
V gene: TRBV5-4; J gene: TRBJ2-1; CDR3 protein: CASSLAGSSYNEPFF
V gene: TRBV19; J gene: TRBJ1-1; CDR3 protein: CASRVGQGKAFF
V gene: TRBV4-2; J gene: TRBJ1-2; CDR3 protein: CASSQVGEDKSYGYTF
V gene: TRBV10-1; J gene: TRBJ2-3; CDR3 protein: CASSPVAGGDTQYF
V gene: TRBV5-6; J gene: TRBJ1-3; CDR3 protein: CASSRGWSGNTIYF
V gene: TRBV10-3; J gene: TRBJ2-1; CDR3 protein: CAISARQVLSYNEQFF
V gene: TRBV29-1; J gene: TRBJ2-4; CDR3 protein: CSVEFGTGGFGNIQYF
V gene: TRBV4-2; J gene: TRBJ2-1; CDR3 protein: CASSQPSGGANNEQFF
V gene: TRBV19; J gene: TRBJ2-7; CDR3 protein: CASSRDRGLIAYEQYF
V gene: TRBV11-2; J gene: TRBJ2-2; CDR3 protein: CASSLLVDGSGELFF
V gene: TRBV30; J gene: TRBJ1-1; CDR3 protein: CAWSVTGSLTEAFF
V gene: TRBV5-1; J gene: TRBJ2-7; CDR3 protein: CASSLGRGGDEQYF
V gene: TRBV4-1; J gene: TRBJ1-1; CDR3 protein: CASSQGLRGTGEAFF
V gene: TRBV5-1; J gene: TRBJ2-7; CDR3 protein: CASSHRTALIYEQYF
V gene: TRBV30; J gene: TRBJ1-6; CDR3 protein: CAWSLQGYSPLHF
V gene: TRBV5-8; J gene: TRBJ2-7; CDR3 protein: CASSLVSPGGLSYEQYF
V gene: TRBV5-6; J gene: TRBJ2-1; CDR3 protein: CASRQGAIDNEQFF
V gene: TRBV30; J gene: TRBJ1-5; CDR3 protein: CAWSLGQGPRQPQHF
V gene: TRBV7-9; J gene: TRBJ1-2; CDR3 protein: CASSRYSPMVLNYGYPF
V gene: TRBV5-1; J gene: TRBJ2-2; CDR3 protein: CASSFGPNRAGELFF
V gene: TRBV2; J gene: TRBJ1-6; CDR3 protein: CARSMYRDVNSPLHF
V gene: TRBV7-3; J gene: TRBJ1-6; CDR3 protein: CASSDGNSPLHF
V gene: TRBV9; J gene: TRBJ1-1; CDR3 protein: CASSAKAVRQNTEAFF
V gene: TRBV5-4; J gene: TRBJ1-1; CDR3 protein: CASSKPPPQGNTEAFF
V gene: TRBV19; J gene: TRBJ2-7; CDR3 protein: CASSTKQGDEQYF
V gene: TRBV5-4; J gene: TRBJ1-2; CDR3 protein: CASSLAPQGGFYGYTF
V gene: TRBV7-6; J gene: TRBJ2-1; CDR3 protein: CASSLATGGNEQFF
V gene: TRBV27; J gene: TRBJ1-2; CDR3 protein: CASSSPGGDYGYTF
V gene: TRBV7-9; J gene: TRBJ1-4; CDR3 protein: CASSLGIGEKLFF
V gene: TRBV29-1; J gene: TRBJ2-5; CDR3 protein: CSVVLAGGKETQYF
V gene: TRBV5-1; J gene: TRBJ2-3; CDR3 protein: CASSVDPSGGDTQYF
V gene: TRBV19; J gene: TRBJ2-2; CDR3 protein: CASSMGGGPTGELFF
V gene: TRBV4-1; J gene: TRBJ1-6; CDR3 protein: CASSHGPGTGDSPLHF
V gene: TRBV19; J gene: TRBJ2-7; CDR3 protein: CASSAQGYEQYF
V gene: TRBV7-9; J gene: TRBJ2-3; CDR3 protein: CASSPLGQGPDTQYF
V gene: TRBV27; J gene: TRBJ2-5; CDR3 protein: CASSQAGVWETQYF
V gene: TRBV14; J gene: TRBJ2-7; CDR3 protein: CASSHVERRNEQYF
V gene: TRBV27; J gene: TRBJ1-2; CDR3 protein: CASSLNSKLYGYTF
V gene: TRBV6-5; J gene: TRBJ1-4; CDR3 protein: CASSLVLGTGREKLFF
V gene: TRBV4-3; J gene: TRBJ2-1; CDR3 protein: CASSQDRSGTGMNEQFF
V gene: TRBV30; J gene: TRBJ2-1; CDR3 protein: CAWRPWGGKEEQFF